The 2 T cell receptor beta chains below were found in one sample sequenced in a study of control samples from healthy donors and cancer patients. TCRdb's copy holds only in-frame clones and misses some; the assay was immunoSEQ multiplex PCR. The sample contains around 77,000 clones, roughly 92% of which appear only once. The sample consisted of blood. All receptors come from a woman aged 60-75 years in good health.

This chain links TRBV28 with TRBJ2-5; TRBD2 is a possible D gene (5 bases). The CDR3 spans 17 residues. Germline V gene data show CDR1 as MDHEN and CDR2 as SYDVKM. The V end was cut by 5 bases, the J end by 0 bases, with 19 bases between. The CDR3 sequence: CASSPPSPVAYQETQYF. As DNA, the CDR3 is TGTGCCAGCAGTCCCCCGTCGCCCGTAGCGTACCAAGAGACCCAGTACTTC.

This chain connects TRBV6-6 to TRBJ2-7; TRBD1 matches 8 bases. The CDR3 runs 13 residues. Germline V gene data show CDR1 as MNHNY and CDR2 as SVGAGI (reference sequence). V trimming: 6 bases; J trimming: 6 bases; junction bases outside the gene matches: 7. In nucleotides, the CDR3 is TGTGCCAGCAGCACGGGACAGGTCTCCGAGCAGTACTTC. Translated: CASSTGQVSEQYF.